Shown below are 13 T cell receptor beta chains from a single sample sequenced in a study of blood T cell repertoires in COVID-19. This table comes from immunoSEQ multiplex PCR, and its TCRdb copy is limited to in-frame clones, with some not included. The sample records about 190,000 clones, around nine tenths being singletons. Material for sequencing was peripheral blood. The origin of the receptors is a man aged 35 to 55 with active or convalescent COVID-19.

A single count supports this clone. The chain employs TRBV6-2 or TRBV6-3 and TRBJ2-7, with 11 bases matching TRBD2. Trimming cost V 4 bases and J 4 bases; bases outside gene matches: 6. The germline CDR1 and CDR2 sequences are MNHEY and SVGEGT. The CDR3 runs 15 residues. This CDR3 is CASSSPTSGTYEQYF. In nucleotides, the CDR3 is TGTGCCAGCAGTTCCCCGACTAGCGGGACATACGAGCAGTACTTC.

This clone was found a few times. Other nucleotide sequences in the sample specify the same CDR3. The gene calls are TRBV12-3 or TRBV12-4 and TRBJ1-1; D uncertain. The ends were cut back, 1 base at V and 2 bases at J, with 5 bases in the middle. The length of the CDR3 is 13 residues. The CDR3 loop reads CASSLGANTEAFF. The CDR3, as DNA: TGTGCCAGCAGTTTAGGGGCCAACACTGAAGCTTTCTTT.

This chain joins TRBV16 and TRBJ1-5; TRBD1 matches 8 bases. This CDR3 contains 15 residues. The germline V gene has CDR1 KGHSY and CDR2 FQNENV. Trimming took 0 bases from V and 6 from J; bases not matched to a gene: 4. CDR3 in amino acids: CASSQSFTGGQPQHF. The CDR3 DNA sequence: TGTGCCAGCAGCCAATCATTCACAGGGGGTCAGCCCCAGCATTTT.

In DNA form, the CDR3 reads TGTGCCAGCCACCCGGGACAGGGGGCATGGCAGCCCCAGCATTTT. This codes for CASHPGQGAWQPQHF. The rearrangement links TRBV19 to TRBJ1-5, with TRBD1 matching over 12 bases. CDR3 length: 15 residues. V dropped 9 bases and J dropped 7; count of bases not matched to a gene: 10. Germline V CDR1 and CDR2: LNHDA, SQIVND (reference sequence).

V usage is TRBV28 and J usage is TRBJ2-6; D unclear. Germline CDR1 MDHEN, CDR2 SYDVKM. The CDR3 length is 16 residues. V was clipped by 4 bases and J by 0 bases, with 10 bases between them. The CDR3 coding sequence is TGTGCCAGCAGTTCACTACGGCGCTCTGGGGCCAACGTCCTGACTTTC. It specifies CASSSLRRSGANVLTF. Supplemented by reference TRBV28 and TRBJ2-6, the full variable domain reads DVKVTQSSRYLVKRTGEKVFLECVQDMDHENMFWYRQDPGLGLRLIYFSYDVKMKEKGDIPEGYSVSREKKERFSLILESASTNQTSMYLCASSSLRRSGANVLTFGAGSRLTVL.

V is TRBV7-3 and J is TRBJ2-3; 9 nucleotides line up with TRBD2. This CDR3 has 16 residues. Germline CDR1 is SGHTA and CDR2 is FQGTGA. J gave up 0 bases and V 6 bases, and 7 bases lay outside the gene matches. The CDR3 spells CASSLGTSPSTDTQYF. In DNA, the CDR3 is TGTGCCAGCAGTTTAGGGACTAGCCCCAGCACAGATACGCAGTATTTT.

This sequence joins TRBV6-6 and TRBJ1-1; D not certain. The CDR3 loop spans 14 amino acids. Germline V gives CDR1 MNHNY, CDR2 SVGAGI (reference sequence). V lost 0 bases and J lost 7, with 12 bases in between. The CDR3 is CASSYSSSLLEAFF. DNA for the CDR3: TGTGCCAGCAGTTACTCGTCCTCGTTACTTGAAGCTTTCTTT.

The chain combines TRBV28 with TRBJ2-3; D is perhaps TRBD2 (6 bases). The CDR3 runs to 16 residues. V was pared by 6 bases and J by 0 bases, with 16 bases between. The germline gives CDR1 MDHEN, CDR2 SYDVKM. The CDR3 DNA sequence: TGTGCCAGCAGCGTCGTCGGGGGTACTAGCACAGATACGCAGTATTTT. Its protein is CASSVVGGTSTDTQYF.

J is TRBJ1-1 and V is TRBV5-1; TRBD1 might be the D (6 bases). Germline assignment: CDR1 SGHRS and CDR2 YFSETQ. V lost 4 bases, J lost 1 base, and 11 bases lay in between. This CDR3 comprises 14 residues. CDR3 sequence: CASSPRTENTEAFF. CDR3 sequence (DNA): TGCGCCAGCAGCCCCCGGACAGAGAACACTGAAGCTTTCTTT.

CDR3 region: CASSDQQGAGIDEQFF. CDR3 DNA: TGTGCCAGCAGCGACCAACAGGGGGCGGGAATTGATGAGCAGTTCTTC. The V gene is TRBV9, the J gene TRBJ2-1, with 9 bases identical to TRBD1. The CDR3 extends over 16 amino acids. From germline, CDR1 is SGDLS and CDR2 YYNGEE. The V segment lost 3 bases and the J segment 8 bases; nucleotides outside the gene matches: 12.

Worth noting for this clone: In the same sample, other DNA sequences code for this CDR3. The chain joins TRBV30 to TRBJ2-6; D is uncertain. Trimming left V 0 bases short and J 0 bases short, with 6 bases between. Per germline, CDR1 GTSNPN and CDR2 SVGIG (reference sequence). This CDR3 is 15 amino acids long. This CDR3 reads CAWSVAGSGANVLTF. CDR3 nucleotide sequence: TGTGCCTGGAGTGTAGCCGGCTCTGGGGCCAACGTCCTGACTTTC.

V and J are TRBV7-6 and TRBJ2-5, with TRBD2 identical over 13 bases. The ends lost 2 bases at V and 5 bases at J; junction bases unmatched: 5. The CDR3 length is 16 residues. Germline CDR1 reads SGHVS; CDR2 reads FNYEAQ. CDR3: CASSLTTSGGSETQYF. As DNA, the CDR3 is TGTGCCAGCAGCTTAACGACTAGCGGGGGGTCGGAGACCCAGTACTTC.

This chain uses TRBV29-1 with TRBJ1-1; D may be TRBD1 (6 bases). CDR3 length: 15 amino acids. CDR1 and CDR2 from the germline V gene are SQVTM and ANQGSEA. V lost 4 bases, J lost 0 bases, and 15 bases lay in between. CDR3 amino acids: CSVAGGLGLNTEAFF. In DNA form, the CDR3 reads TGCAGCGTTGCCGGGGGGCTGGGGTTGAACACTGAAGCTTTCTTT. Full variable domain (remainder filled in from reference TRBV29-1 and TRBJ1-1): SAVISQKPSRDICQRGTSLTIQCQVDSQVTMMFWYRQQPGQSLTLIATANQGSEATYESGFVIDKFPISRPNLTFSTLTVSNMSPEDSSIYLCSVAGGLGLNTEAFFGQGTRLTVV.